This T cell receptor (beta chain) was sequenced for a study of shared T cell receptors in the human thymus. Some clones are missing from TCRdb's copy, which holds only in-frame ones; the method was immunoSEQ multiplex PCR. This table holds about 730,000 clones, 70% to 90% found once. Germline lookup yields CDR1 MGHRA and CDR2 YSYEKL. Trimming removed 2 bases from V and 5 bases from J; junction bases left unmatched: 8. This CDR3 has 15 amino acids. This same sample was also part of a study on human thymus T cells. From that paper: Healthy Finnish infants undergoing corrective surgery for congenital heart defects provided the donor material. Thymus was obtained from resections taken during corrective heart surgery. Thymic and blood repertoires seemed to favor certain V and J genes. Thymic repertoires overlap heavily among unrelated individuals, related research has reported.

The rearrangement uses TRBV4-1 and TRBJ2-7; TRBD1 matches at 8 bases. This clonotype originated in a girl under two years old with a congenital heart defect. Sequencing was carried out using thymocytes. CDR3 nucleotides: TGCGCCAGCAGCCAAAATGGCAGGGGGCCGAACGAGCAGTACTTC. As protein: CASSQNGRGPNEQYF.